Listed below are T cell receptor beta chains from one sample, sequenced in a study of blood T cell repertoires in COVID-19. Generated by immunoSEQ multiplex PCR, the TCRdb table keeps only in-frame clones and is missing some. The sample lists roughly 250,000 clones; approximately 87% were seen once. Sample: peripheral blood. The receptors here all came from a woman in her twenties or thirties with COVID-19, enrolled during active disease. Both conserved end residues are part of each CDR3. D genes are given only for firm matches. Rows give clone size only sometimes, using once, few, many, or a class for an expanded clone.

CDR3nt	CDR3aa	abundance	d_gene	v_gene	j_gene
TGTGCCAGTAGTATGGGGGGGGGAGCTTTTAGAGAGACCCAGTACTTC	CASSMGGGAFRETQYF	NA	TRBD2	TRBV19	TRBJ2-5
TGTGCCAGCAGCTTAAGAGGACAGAAAAACATTCAGTACTTC	CASSLRGQKNIQYF	few	NA	TRBV13	TRBJ2-4
TGTGCCAGCAGTGACCCAATTATCTATAGCAATCAGCCCCAGCATTTT	CASSDPIIYSNQPQHF	few	NA	TRBV6-4	TRBJ1-5
TGTGCCACCAGTGATCCCGACACCAAAGAGACCCAGTACTTC	CATSDPDTKETQYF	NA	NA	TRBV24-1	TRBJ2-5
TGTGCCAGTAGTCCGATCTTCGGAGTGAACACTGAAGCTTTCTTT	CASSPIFGVNTEAFF	NA	NA	TRBV19	TRBJ1-1
TGTGCCAGCAGCTTTAGGGCAGGGGGAAGCAATCAGCCCCAGCATTTT	CASSFRAGGSNQPQHF	NA	TRBD1	TRBV5-5	TRBJ1-5
TGTGCCATCAGTGAGTCAATAGCAAGGTGGGAGACCCAGTACTTC	CAISESIARWETQYF	NA	NA	TRBV10-3	TRBJ2-5
TGTGCCACCAGCCGGGGACTAGCGGGGCAAGAGACCCAGTACTTC	CATSRGLAGQETQYF	NA	TRBD2	TRBV15	TRBJ2-5
TGTGCCAGCAGCTTGGTATCCCAGGGATTGGGCAATGAGCAGTTCTTC	CASSLVSQGLGNEQFF	once	NA	TRBV5-5	TRBJ2-1
TGTGCCAGCAGTGAACCTGGGACAGGGGCCTACGAGCAGTACTTC	CASSEPGTGAYEQYF	NA	TRBD1	TRBV6-1	TRBJ2-7
TGTGCCAGCAGCTTACACGCGGAATCCTACGAGCAGTACTTC	CASSLHAESYEQYF	NA	NA	TRBV7-2	TRBJ2-7